This entry is about one TCR beta chain. Its antigen remains unidentified. This sample is part of a study of T cell responses to AZD1222 COVID-19 vaccine. Whole-study results and caveats: At study baseline, merely five or six AZD1222 recipients were seropositive. Most donors were white British, females outnumbered males, and clonal diversity was possibly underestimated. At 160-218 and 743-854, vaccine-associated CD4 TCRs were dominant, and they spanned spike.

Timing groups of about 4 and about 12 weeks for second doses were pooled. Repertoires were generated with immunoSEQ multiplex PCR, while TCRdb's copy carries only in-frame clones and drops some. Altogether under 140,000 clones are present, around 90% being singletons, with the ten largest covering around 15%. CDR1 MNHEY and CDR2 SVGAGI come from the germline V gene. Trimming stripped 2 bases from V and 4 bases from J, with 5 bases between. This CDR3 region has 13 residues. This clonotype was obtained from an adult who received the AZD1222 COVID-19 vaccine. This chain connects TRBV6-5 to TRBJ1-4; D possibly corresponds to TRBD1 (5 bases). Sequences were derived from peripheral blood, sampled 28 days after the second AZD1222 dose. CDR3 sequence reads: CASSYRGNEKLFF. The CDR3 DNA follows: TGTGCCAGCAGTTACAGGGGTAATGAAAAACTGTTTTTT.